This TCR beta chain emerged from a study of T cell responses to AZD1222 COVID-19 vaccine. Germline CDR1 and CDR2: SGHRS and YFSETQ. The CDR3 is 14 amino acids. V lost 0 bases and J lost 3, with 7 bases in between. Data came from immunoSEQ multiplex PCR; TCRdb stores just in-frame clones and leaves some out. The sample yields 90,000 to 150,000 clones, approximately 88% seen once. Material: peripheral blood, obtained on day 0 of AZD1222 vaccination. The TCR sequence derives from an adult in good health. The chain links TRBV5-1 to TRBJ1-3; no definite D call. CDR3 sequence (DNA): TGCGCCAGCAGCTTGGGTAGCGGTGGAAACACCATATATTTT. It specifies CASSLGSGGNTIYF. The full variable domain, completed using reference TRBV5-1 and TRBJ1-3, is KAGVTQTPRYLIKTRGQQVTLSCSPISGHRSVSWYQQTPGQGLQFLFEYFSETQRNKGNFPGRFSGRQFSNSRSEMNVSTLELGDSALYLCASSLGSGGNTIYFGEGSWLTVV.